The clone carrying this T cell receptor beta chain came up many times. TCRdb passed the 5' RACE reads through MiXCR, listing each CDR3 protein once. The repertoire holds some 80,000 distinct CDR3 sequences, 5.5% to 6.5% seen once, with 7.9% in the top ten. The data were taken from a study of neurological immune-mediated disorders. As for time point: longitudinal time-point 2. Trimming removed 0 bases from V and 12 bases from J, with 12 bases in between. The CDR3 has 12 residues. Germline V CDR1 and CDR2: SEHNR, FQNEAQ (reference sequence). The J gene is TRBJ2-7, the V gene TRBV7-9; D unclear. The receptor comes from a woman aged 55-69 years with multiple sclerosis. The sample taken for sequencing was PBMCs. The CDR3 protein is CASSLAQWAPYF. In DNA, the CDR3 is TGTGCCAGCAGCTTAGCGCAATGGGCCCCGTACTTC.